Described below is a single T cell receptor beta chain sequence and its context. The data derive from a study of shared clonotypes between healthy human individuals. Overall study: CD4 naive and CD4 memory each took three plates per donor, while CD8 naive took two and CD8 memory one.

Trimming removed 0 bases from V and 8 bases from J, with 8 bases in between. The CDR3 extends over 13 amino acids. Germline CDR1 is SGHDN and CDR2 is FVKESK. Profiled with immunoSEQ multiplex PCR; TCRdb holds only in-frame clones, not every one. Among about 2.1 million clones listed, 93% were seen once. As defined, naive CD8 cells were CD45RO-negative and positively selected for CCR7, with terminally differentiated effector memory CD45RA+ cells excluded. This receptor was taken from a man between 18 and 29 years old in good health. Some clones in this sample may be carry-over from other donors' samples. Sequencing was done on a sample of naive CD8+ T cells from PBMCs. The V call is TRBV14, the J call TRBJ2-1; D remains ambiguous. In DNA, the CDR3 is TGTGCCAGCAGCCAAGATCCGCGAGATGAGCAGTTCTTC. It is translated as CASSQDPRDEQFF.